This TCR beta chain was identified during a study of cytomegalovirus exposure and HLA in healthy donors. This clone was detected once. Antigen: not known. Points from the study as a whole: 16,951 TCR beta sequences were associated with HLA alleles at 0.05 false discovery rate in a later analysis.

The CDR3 consists of 15 residues. Germline V gene lookup returns CDR1 PRHDT and CDR2 FYEKMQ (reference sequence). V was clipped by 0 bases and J by 5 bases; unmatched bases: 0. In the PCR, 60 Vbeta and 13 Jbeta primers were used. The protocol was immunoSEQ multiplex PCR, while the TCRdb copy is restricted to in-frame clones and leaves out a portion. The sample has nearly 110,000 clones; roughly four fifths are singletons. This rearrangement joins TRBV13 to TRBJ1-6, with 8 bases aligning to TRBD1. This TCR came from a man aged 18 to 29 in good health and CMV-seronegative. Sequencing used PBMCs. CDR3 DNA: TGTGCCAGCAGCTTAGGGGACAGGGATAATTCACCCCTCCACTTT. This gives the protein CASSLGDRDNSPLHF.